This passage covers 5 T cell receptor beta chains from one sample sequenced in a study of shared clonotypes between healthy human individuals. Libraries were prepared by immunoSEQ multiplex PCR; TCRdb keeps only in-frame clonotypes and omits some of them. The sample yields about 110,000 clones, 67% seen once. Sample: memory CD8+ T cells sorted from blood. Subset: CD45RO+ cells pooled with CCR7-negative TemRA cells. All receptors come from a woman aged 25-40 years in good health.

The V and J genes are TRBV18 and TRBJ2-2, with TRBD1 matching 8 bases. This CDR3 contains 15 residues. V lost 2 bases to trimming and J lost 3 bases; unmatched junction nucleotides: 2. In germline, CDR1 is KGHSH, CDR2 LQKENI. CDR3 DNA: TGTGCCAGCTCACCAGACAGGGGTTACACCGGGGAGCTGTTTTTT. This encodes CASSPDRGYTGELFF.

At least ten counts were recorded for this clone. The J gene is TRBJ2-7, the V gene TRBV10-1; D may correspond to TRBD1 or TRBD2 (5 bases each). Germline V CDR1 and CDR2: WNHNN, SYGVQD (reference sequence). CDR3 length: 14 residues. The V end was cut by 6 bases, the J end by 4 bases, with 16 bases between. CDR3 in DNA: TGCGCCAGCAGCCGGGACCTAAGTTCGTACGAGCAGTACTTC. Residues: CASSRDLSSYEQYF.

Concerning this clone: At one of its ends the junction is not consistent with the germline gene, which may arise from a read error. Additional DNA sequences in this sample encode the identical CDR3. V is TRBV7-8 and J is TRBJ1-2; D is unresolved. CDR1 is SGHVS and CDR2 is FQNEAQ in the germline V gene. The CDR3 is 14 amino acids. CDR3 nucleotides: TGTGCCAGCAGCTTAGGGACGGATAACTATGGCTACACTTTC. Its translation is CASSLGTDNYGYTF.

The V and J genes are TRBV27 and TRBJ1-1; D may be TRBD1 (6 bases). There are 16 residues in the CDR3. Trimming cost V 0 bases and J 1 base, with 12 bases left between them. In germline, CDR1 is MNHEY, CDR2 SMNVEV (reference sequence). The CDR3 coding sequence is TGTGCCAGCAGTTTATCGATGACAGGCCGGAACACTGAAGCTTTCTTT. Its protein product is CASSLSMTGRNTEAFF.

The V and J genes are TRBV19 and TRBJ2-7; possibly TRBD1 for D (6 bases). V was pared by 4 bases and J by 3 bases, with 13 bases between. The CDR3 is 14 residues long. The germline V gene encodes CDR1 LNHDA and CDR2 SQIVND (reference sequence). This CDR3 is CASSTLTGIYEQYF. CDR3 DNA: TGTGCCAGTAGTACTTTAACAGGGATCTACGAGCAGTACTTC. The variable domain in full, with the rest retrieved from reference TRBV19 and TRBJ2-7, is DGGITQSPKYLFRKEGQNVTLSCEQNLNHDAMYWYRQDPGQGLRLIYYSQIVNDFQKGDIAEGYSVSREKKESFPLTVTSAQKNPTAFYLCASSTLTGIYEQYFGPGTRLTVT.